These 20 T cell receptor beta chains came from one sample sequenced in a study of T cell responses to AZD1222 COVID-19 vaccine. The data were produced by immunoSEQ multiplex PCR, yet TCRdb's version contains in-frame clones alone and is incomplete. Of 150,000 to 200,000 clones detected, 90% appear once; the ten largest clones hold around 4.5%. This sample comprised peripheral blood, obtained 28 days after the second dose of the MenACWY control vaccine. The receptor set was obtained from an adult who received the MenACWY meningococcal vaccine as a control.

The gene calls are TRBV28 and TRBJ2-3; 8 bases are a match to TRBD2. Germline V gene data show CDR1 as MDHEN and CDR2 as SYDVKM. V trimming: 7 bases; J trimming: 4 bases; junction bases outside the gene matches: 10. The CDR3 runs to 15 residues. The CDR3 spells CASTLGGGGADTQYF. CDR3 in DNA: TGTGCCAGCACCCTCGGGGGGGGTGGAGCAGATACGCAGTATTTT.

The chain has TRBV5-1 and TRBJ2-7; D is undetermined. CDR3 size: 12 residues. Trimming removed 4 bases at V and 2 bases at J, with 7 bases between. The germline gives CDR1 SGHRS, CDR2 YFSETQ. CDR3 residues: CASSGPAYEQYF. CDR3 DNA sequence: TGCGCCAGCAGCGGACCTGCCTACGAGCAGTACTTC.

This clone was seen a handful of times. The CDR3 DNA is TGCGCCAGCAGTGAGTCTGACACCCCAGATACGCAGTATTTT. This gives the protein CASSESDTPDTQYF. The chain couples TRBV10-2 to TRBJ2-3; no definite D call. CDR3 length: 14 residues. V was shortened by 0 bases and J by 4 bases, with 8 bases between the two germline ends. The germline gives CDR1 WSHSY, CDR2 SAAADI.

CDR3 sequence (DNA): TGTGCCAGCAGCAGTCGGGGGATCTCCTACAATGAGCAGTTCTTC. It yields the protein CASSSRGISYNEQFF. The gene calls are TRBV27 and TRBJ2-1; possible D gene TRBD2, 6 bases. The V gene lost 6 bases and the J gene lost 0 bases, with 12 bases spanning the gap. The CDR3 is 15 amino acids. Germline V gives CDR1 MNHEY, CDR2 SMNVEV (reference sequence).

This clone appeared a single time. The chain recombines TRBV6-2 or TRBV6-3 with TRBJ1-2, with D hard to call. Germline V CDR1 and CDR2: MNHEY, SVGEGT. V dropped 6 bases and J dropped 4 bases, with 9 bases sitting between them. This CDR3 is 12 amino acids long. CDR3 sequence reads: CASSRDSYGYTF. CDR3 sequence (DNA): TGTGCCAGCAGCCGGGATTCCTATGGCTACACCTTC.

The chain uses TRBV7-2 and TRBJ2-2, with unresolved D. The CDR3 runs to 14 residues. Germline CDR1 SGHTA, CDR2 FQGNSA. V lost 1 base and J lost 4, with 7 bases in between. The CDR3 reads CASSLGQLTGELFF. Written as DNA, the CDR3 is TGTGCCAGCAGCTTAGGGCAGCTCACCGGGGAGCTGTTTTTT.

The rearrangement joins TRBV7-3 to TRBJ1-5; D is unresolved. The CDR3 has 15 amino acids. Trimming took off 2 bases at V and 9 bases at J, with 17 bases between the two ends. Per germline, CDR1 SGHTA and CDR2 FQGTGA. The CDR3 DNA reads TGTGCCAGCAGCTTAGTTTTTGGGTCTCCTGGGCCCCAGCATTTT. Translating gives CASSLVFGSPGPQHF.

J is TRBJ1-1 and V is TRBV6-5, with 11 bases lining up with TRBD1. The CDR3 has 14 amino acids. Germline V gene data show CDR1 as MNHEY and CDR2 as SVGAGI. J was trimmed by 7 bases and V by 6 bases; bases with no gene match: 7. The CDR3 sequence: CASSYGDRGVEAFF. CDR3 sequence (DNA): TGTGCCAGCAGCTACGGGGACAGGGGGGTTGAAGCTTTCTTT.

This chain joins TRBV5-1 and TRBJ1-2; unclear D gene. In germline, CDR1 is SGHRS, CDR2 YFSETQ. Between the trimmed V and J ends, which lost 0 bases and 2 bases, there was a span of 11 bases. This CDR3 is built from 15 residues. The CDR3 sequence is CASSLAPDGNYGYTF. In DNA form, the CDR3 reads TGCGCCAGCAGCTTGGCGCCGGACGGCAACTATGGCTACACCTTC. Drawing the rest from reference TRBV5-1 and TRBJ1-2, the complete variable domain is KAGVTQTPRYLIKTRGQQVTLSCSPISGHRSVSWYQQTPGQGLQFLFEYFSETQRNKGNFPGRFSGRQFSNSRSEMNVSTLELGDSALYLCASSLAPDGNYGYTFGSGTRLTVV.

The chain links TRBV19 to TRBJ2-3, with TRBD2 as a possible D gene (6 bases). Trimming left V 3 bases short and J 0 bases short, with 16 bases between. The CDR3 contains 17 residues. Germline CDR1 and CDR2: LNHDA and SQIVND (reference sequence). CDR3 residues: CASSIPGGVSSTDTQYF. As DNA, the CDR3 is TGTGCCAGTAGTATCCCCGGGGGAGTTTCTAGCACAGATACGCAGTATTTT.

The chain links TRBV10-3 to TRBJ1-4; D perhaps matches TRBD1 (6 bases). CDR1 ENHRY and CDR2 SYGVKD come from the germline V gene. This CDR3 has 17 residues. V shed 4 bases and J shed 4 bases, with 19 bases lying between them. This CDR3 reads CAISALGGQGNNEKLFF. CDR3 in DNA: TGTGCCATCAGTGCCCTGGGGGGGCAGGGGAATAATGAAAAACTGTTTTTT.

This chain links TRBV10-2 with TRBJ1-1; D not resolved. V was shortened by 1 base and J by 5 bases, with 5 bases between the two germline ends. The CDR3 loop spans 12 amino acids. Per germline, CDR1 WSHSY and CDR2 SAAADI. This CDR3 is CASSEWETEAFF. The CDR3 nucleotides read TGCGCCAGCAGTGAGTGGGAGACTGAAGCTTTCTTT.

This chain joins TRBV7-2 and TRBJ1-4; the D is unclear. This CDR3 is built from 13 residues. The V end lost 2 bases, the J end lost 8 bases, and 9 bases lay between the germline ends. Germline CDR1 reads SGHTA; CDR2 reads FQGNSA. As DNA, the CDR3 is TGTGCCAGCAGCTTAAACCAAGGGGAAAAACTGTTTTTT. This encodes CASSLNQGEKLFF.

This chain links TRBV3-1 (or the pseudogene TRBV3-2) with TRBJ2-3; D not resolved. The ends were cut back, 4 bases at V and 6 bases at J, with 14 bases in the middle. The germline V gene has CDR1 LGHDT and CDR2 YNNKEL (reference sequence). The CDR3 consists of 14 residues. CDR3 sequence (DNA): TGTGCCAGCAGCCCCGTGGCCCGGGCGGATACGCAGTATTTT. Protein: CASSPVARADTQYF.

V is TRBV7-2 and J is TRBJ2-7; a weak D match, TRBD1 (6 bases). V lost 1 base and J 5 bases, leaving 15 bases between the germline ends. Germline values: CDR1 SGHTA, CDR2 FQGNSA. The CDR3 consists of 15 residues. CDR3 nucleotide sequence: TGTGCCAGCAGCTTAGGTGGGACAAGCGTCGACGAGCAGTACTTC. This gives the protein CASSLGGTSVDEQYF.

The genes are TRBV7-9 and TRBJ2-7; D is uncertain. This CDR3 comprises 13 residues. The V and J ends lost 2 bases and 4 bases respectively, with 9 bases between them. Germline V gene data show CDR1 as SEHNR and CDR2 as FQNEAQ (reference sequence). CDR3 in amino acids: CASSLNTRYEQYF. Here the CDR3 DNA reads TGTGCCAGCAGCTTAAATACAAGGTACGAGCAGTACTTC.

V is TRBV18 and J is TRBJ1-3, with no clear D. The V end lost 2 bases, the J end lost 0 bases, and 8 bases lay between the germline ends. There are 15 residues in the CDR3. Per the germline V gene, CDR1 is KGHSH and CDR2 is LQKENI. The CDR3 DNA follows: TGTGCCAGCTCACCATACATATACTCTGGAAACACCATATATTTT. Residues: CASSPYIYSGNTIYF. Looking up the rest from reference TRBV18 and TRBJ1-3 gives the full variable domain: NAGVMQNPRHLVRRRGQEARLRCSPMKGHSHVYWYRQLPEEGLKFMVYLQKENIIDESGMPKERFSAEFPKEGPSILRIQQVVRGDSAAYFCASSPYIYSGNTIYFGEGSWLTVV.

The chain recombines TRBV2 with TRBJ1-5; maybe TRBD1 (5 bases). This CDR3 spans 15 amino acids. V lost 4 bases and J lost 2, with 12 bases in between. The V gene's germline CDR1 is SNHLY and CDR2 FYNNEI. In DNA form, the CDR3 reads TGTGCCAGCAGTGGGGGACTCGAGGGCAATCAGCCCCAGCATTTT. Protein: CASSGGLEGNQPQHF. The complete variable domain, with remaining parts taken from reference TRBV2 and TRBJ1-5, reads EPEVTQTPSHQVTQMGQEVILRCVPISNHLYFYWYRQILGQKVEFLVSFYNNEISEKSEIFDDQFSVERPDGSNFTLKIRSTKLEDSAMYFCASSGGLEGNQPQHFGDGTRLSIL.

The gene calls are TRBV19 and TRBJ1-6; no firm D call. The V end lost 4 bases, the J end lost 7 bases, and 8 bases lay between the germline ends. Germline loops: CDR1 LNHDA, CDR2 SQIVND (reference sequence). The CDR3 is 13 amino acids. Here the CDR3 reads CASSSNRNSPLHF. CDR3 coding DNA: TGTGCCAGTAGTAGCAACAGAAATTCACCCCTCCACTTT.

The CDR3 protein is CASSSWLTNEKLFF. The CDR3 nucleotides read TGTGCCAGCAGTTCCTGGCTAACTAATGAAAAACTGTTTTTT. The chain joins TRBV5-6 to TRBJ1-4; D gene unclear. The germline V gene encodes CDR1 SGHDT and CDR2 YYEEEE. The V end was cut by 5 bases, the J end by 1 base, with 9 bases between. The CDR3 sequence is 14 residues long.